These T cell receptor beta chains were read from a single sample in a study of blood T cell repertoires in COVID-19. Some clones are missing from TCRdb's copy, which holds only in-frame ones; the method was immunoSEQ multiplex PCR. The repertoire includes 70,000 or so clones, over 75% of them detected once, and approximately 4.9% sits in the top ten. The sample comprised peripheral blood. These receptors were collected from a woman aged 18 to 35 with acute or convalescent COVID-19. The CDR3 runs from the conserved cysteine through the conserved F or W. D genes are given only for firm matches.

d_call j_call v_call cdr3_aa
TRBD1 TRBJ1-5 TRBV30 CAWGQGFGNQPQHF
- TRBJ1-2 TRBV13 CASSLGRREDYGYTF
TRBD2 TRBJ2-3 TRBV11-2 CASSLGASGSTDTQYF
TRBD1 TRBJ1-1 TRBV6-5 CASSQGVGTEAFF
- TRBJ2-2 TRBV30 CAWSPIRRQGGITNTGELFF
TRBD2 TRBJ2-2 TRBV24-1 CATSPGTSGGIDTGELFF
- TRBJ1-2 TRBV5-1 CASSFQGGEAGYTF
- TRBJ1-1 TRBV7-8 CASSPTMNTEAFF
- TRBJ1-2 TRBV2 CASMWQMIYGYTF
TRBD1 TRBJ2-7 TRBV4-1 CASSQEQGAYEQYF
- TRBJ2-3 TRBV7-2 CASSPITITHNPDTQYF
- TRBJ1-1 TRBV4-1 CASSQVFRDTEAFF